The sequence of this T cell receptor (beta chain) was determined in a study of CD8 T cells in ankylosing spondylitis. Only a few counts were recorded for this clonotype. Its target is not known. Generation of TCR beta libraries employed quantitative 5'-RACE incorporating molecular barcodes. TCRdb called the 5' RACE reads again in MiXCR, with one record for every CDR3 protein. Altogether about 420,000 distinct CDR3 sequences are present, approximately 20% being singletons, with the ten largest covering 15% to 20%. Overall study results and limits: In ankylosing spondylitis patients, matched synovial fluid reportedly showed significant enrichment of disease-linked clones. Within ankylosing spondylitis blood, a TCR beta motif made up of seven to nine highly homologous variants appeared to be characteristic.

Trimming took off 2 bases at V and 4 bases at J, with 9 bases between the two ends. The CDR3 loop spans 14 amino acids. CDR1 and CDR2 from the germline V gene are SGHTA and FQGNSA. The source of this sequence is a male donor with ankylosing spondylitis. The sample taken for sequencing was blood, either unsorted or a sorted T cell fraction (not recorded which). The gene calls are TRBV7-2 and TRBJ2-1; D perhaps matches TRBD2 (6 bases). The DNA of the CDR3 is TGTGCCAGCAGCTTACGGCGGGGATACAATGAGCAGTTCTTC. It specifies CASSLRRGYNEQFF.